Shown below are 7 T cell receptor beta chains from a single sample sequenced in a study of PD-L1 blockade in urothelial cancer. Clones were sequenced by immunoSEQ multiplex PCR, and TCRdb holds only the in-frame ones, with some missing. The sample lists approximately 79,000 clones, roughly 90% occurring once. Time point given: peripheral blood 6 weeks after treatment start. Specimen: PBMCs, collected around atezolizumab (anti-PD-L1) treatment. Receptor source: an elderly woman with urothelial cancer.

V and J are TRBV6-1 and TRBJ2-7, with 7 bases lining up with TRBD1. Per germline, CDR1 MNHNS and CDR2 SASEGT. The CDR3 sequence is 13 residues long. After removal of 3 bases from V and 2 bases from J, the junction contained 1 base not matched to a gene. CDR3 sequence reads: CASSETGPYEQYF. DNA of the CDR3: TGTGCCAGCAGTGAGACAGGGCCCTACGAGCAGTACTTC.

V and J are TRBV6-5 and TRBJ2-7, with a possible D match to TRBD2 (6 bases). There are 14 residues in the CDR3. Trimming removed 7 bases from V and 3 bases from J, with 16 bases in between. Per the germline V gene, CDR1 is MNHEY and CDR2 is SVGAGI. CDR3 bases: TGTGCCAGCACTTCCCGGGCGGGACTCTACGAGCAGTACTTC. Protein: CASTSRAGLYEQYF.

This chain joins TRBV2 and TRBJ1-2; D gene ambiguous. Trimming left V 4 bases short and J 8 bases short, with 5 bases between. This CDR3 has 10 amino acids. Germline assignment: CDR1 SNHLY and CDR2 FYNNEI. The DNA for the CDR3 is TGTGCCAGCAGTGGCGGGGGCTACACCTTC. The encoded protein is CASSGGGYTF.

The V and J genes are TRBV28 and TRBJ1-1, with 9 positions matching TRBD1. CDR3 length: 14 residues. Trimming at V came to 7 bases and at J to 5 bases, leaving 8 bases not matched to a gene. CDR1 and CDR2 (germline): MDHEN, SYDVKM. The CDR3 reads CASNTGGLGTEAFF. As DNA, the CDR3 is TGTGCCAGCAATACAGGGGGCCTCGGTACTGAAGCTTTCTTT.

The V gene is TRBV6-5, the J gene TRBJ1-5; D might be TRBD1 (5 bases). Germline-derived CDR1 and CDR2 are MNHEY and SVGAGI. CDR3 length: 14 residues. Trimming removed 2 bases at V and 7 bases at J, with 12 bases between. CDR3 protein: CASSYGAAGQPQHF. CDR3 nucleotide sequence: TGTGCCAGCAGTTACGGGGCGGCCGGGCAGCCCCAGCATTTT.

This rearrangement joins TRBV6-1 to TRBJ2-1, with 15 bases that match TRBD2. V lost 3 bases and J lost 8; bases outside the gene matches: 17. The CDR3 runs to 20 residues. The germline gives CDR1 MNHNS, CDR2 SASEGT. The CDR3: CASSERTSGRGPLANYEQFF. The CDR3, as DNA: TGTGCCAGCAGTGAGCGGACTAGCGGGAGGGGGCCCCTAGCCAATTATGAGCAGTTCTTC.

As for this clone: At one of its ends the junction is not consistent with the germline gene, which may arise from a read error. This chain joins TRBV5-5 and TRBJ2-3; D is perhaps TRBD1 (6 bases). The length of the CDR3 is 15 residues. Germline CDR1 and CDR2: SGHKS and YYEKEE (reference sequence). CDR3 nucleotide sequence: TGTGCCAGCAGCTCGGAGGACAGAAGCAGAGATACGCAGTATTTT. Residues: CASSSEDRSRDTQYF.